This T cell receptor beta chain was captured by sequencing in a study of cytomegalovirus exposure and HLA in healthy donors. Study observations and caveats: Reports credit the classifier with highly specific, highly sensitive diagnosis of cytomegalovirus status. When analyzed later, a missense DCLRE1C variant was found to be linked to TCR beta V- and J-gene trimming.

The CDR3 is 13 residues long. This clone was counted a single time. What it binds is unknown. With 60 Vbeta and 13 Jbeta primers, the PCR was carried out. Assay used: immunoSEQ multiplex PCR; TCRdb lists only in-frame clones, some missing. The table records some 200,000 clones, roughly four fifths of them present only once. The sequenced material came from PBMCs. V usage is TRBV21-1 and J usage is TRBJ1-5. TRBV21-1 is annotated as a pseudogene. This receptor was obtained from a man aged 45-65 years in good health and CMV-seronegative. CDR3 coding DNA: TGTGCCAGGGAACAGGGGACTAGACAGCCCCAGCATTTT. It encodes CAREQGTRQPQHF.